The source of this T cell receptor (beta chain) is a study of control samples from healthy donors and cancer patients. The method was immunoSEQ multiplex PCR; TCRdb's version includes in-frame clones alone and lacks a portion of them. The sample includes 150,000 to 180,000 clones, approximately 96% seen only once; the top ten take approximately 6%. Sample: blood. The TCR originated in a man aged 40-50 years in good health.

CDR3 bases: TGTGCCAGCAGGGCCTCATCTCAGGGCTCTGAAGCTTTCTTT. This codes for CASRASSQGSEAFF. The V gene is TRBV6-6, the J gene TRBJ1-1; perhaps TRBD1 as D (5 bases). CDR1 and CDR2 from the germline V gene are MNHNY and SVGAGI (reference sequence). Trimming stripped 6 bases from V and 6 bases from J, with 17 bases between. The CDR3 spans 14 residues.